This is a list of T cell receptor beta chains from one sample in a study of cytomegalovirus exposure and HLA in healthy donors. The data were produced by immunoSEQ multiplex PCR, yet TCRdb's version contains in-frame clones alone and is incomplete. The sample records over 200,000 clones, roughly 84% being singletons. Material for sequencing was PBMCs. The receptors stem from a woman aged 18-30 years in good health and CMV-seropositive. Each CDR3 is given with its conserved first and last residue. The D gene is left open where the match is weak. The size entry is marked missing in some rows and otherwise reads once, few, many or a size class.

TGTGCCAGCTCCGTCAGACTCCGACCTAAAGAGACCCAGTACTTC	CASSVRLRPKETQYF	TRBJ2-5	NA	NA	TRBV6-5
TGCAGCGTTGAATGGGGGGAGCGGTCTGCCTACAATGAGCAGTTCTTC	CSVEWGERSAYNEQFF	TRBJ2-1	NA	NA	TRBV29-1
TGTGCCAGCAGTCCAGGGGGCAGGACTGAAGCTTTCTTT	CASSPGGRTEAFF	TRBJ1-1	TRBD1	once	TRBV6-6
TGTGCCAGCAGTTTATTCAGGGAGCCCCAGCATTTT	CASSLFREPQHF	TRBJ1-5	NA	once	TRBV28
TGCGCCAGCAGCTATGACAGGAACACTGAAGCTTTCTTT	CASSYDRNTEAFF	TRBJ1-1	NA	NA	TRBV5-1
TGTGCCAGCAGTTTAGGCGAGGGACTAAGCTATGGCTACACCTTC	CASSLGEGLSYGYTF	TRBJ1-2	NA	NA	TRBV28
TGTGCCAGCAGCCGCAACCCTCTAACCGGGGAGCTGTTTTTT	CASSRNPLTGELFF	TRBJ2-2	NA	once	TRBV13
TGTGCCAGCACACTACCAGGGACAGGGGGCTTCTATGGCTACACCTTC	CASTLPGTGGFYGYTF	TRBJ1-2	TRBD1	NA	TRBV9
TGTGCCAGCAGCTCAACCCGGGACTCTGGAAACACCATATATTTT	CASSSTRDSGNTIYF	TRBJ1-3	NA	NA	TRBV11-1
TGTGCCAGCAGTTTAGGGCTAGCGGGACAGGAGCAGTTCTTC	CASSLGLAGQEQFF	TRBJ2-1	TRBD2	NA	TRBV27
TGTGCCAGCAGCTGGGGGCAGAGCTCCTACGAGCAGTACTTC	CASSWGQSSYEQYF	TRBJ2-7	NA	NA	TRBV5-4
TGCGCCAGCAGCGCTCCTAGCGGGAGGAAGGCAGAGACCCAGTACTTC	CASSAPSGRKAETQYF	TRBJ2-5	TRBD2	NA	TRBV5-1
TGTGCCACCCGAGGCAGGGGCGATGAAAAACTGTTTTTT	CATRGRGDEKLFF	TRBJ1-4	NA	NA	TRBV2
TGTGCCAGCAGCTTACCCCTGGGGACAGGGAACACTGAAGCTTTCTTT	CASSLPLGTGNTEAFF	TRBJ1-1	TRBD1	NA	TRBV7-2
TGTGCCTGGAGTTACCAACGGACAGCCACCGGGGAGCTGTTTTTT	CAWSYQRTATGELFF	TRBJ2-2	NA	NA	TRBV30
TGTGCTTCAGGTCCTAATGAAAAACTGTTTTTT	CASGPNEKLFF	TRBJ1-4	NA	NA	TRBV28
TGCGCCAGCAGCCTCGGGACAGGGTACACCGGGGAGCTGTTTTTT	CASSLGTGYTGELFF	TRBJ2-2	TRBD1	NA	TRBV5-1
TGTGCCAGCAGCGTAGATGCGGGGAATACCTACGAGCAGTACTTC	CASSVDAGNTYEQYF	TRBJ2-7	NA	NA	TRBV9
TGTGCCAGCAGTTTGTTCGGATGGGGACAGGGGGCTCGGGAGCAGTACTTC	CASSLFGWGQGAREQYF	TRBJ2-7	TRBD1	NA	TRBV28
TGTGCCACCAGCAGGGGACAGGGGGCTGGCACAGATACGCAGTATTTT	CATSRGQGAGTDTQYF	TRBJ2-3	TRBD1	NA	TRBV15
TGCGCCAGCAGCCAAGATAAGAGGGGGATTCGCAATCAGCCCCAGCATTTT	CASSQDKRGIRNQPQHF	TRBJ1-5	NA	NA	TRBV4-1
TGTGCCAGCACCATACAGGGGGCGGGGACCTACAATGAGCAGTTCTTC	CASTIQGAGTYNEQFF	TRBJ2-1	TRBD1	NA	TRBV5-4
TGTGCCTGGCTCAGTATCTACAATGAGCAGTTCTTC	CAWLSIYNEQFF	TRBJ2-1	NA	NA	TRBV30
TGCGCCAGCACTATGTACTGGAACACTGAAGCTTTCTTT	CASTMYWNTEAFF	TRBJ1-1	NA	few	TRBV4-1
TGCGCCAGCAGCTTGTTCTCTACAGAGCAGAACGAGCAGTACTTC	CASSLFSTEQNEQYF	TRBJ2-7	NA	NA	TRBV5-1
TGTGCCAGCAGTTTACTGACTAGTAAGGACGAGCAGTACTTC	CASSLLTSKDEQYF	TRBJ2-7	NA	NA	TRBV27
TGTGCCAGCGGGCGGGGGGGCGGAGACACAGATACGCAGTATTTT	CASGRGGGDTDTQYF	TRBJ2-3	TRBD2	NA	TRBV7-3
TGTGCCAGCAGAATAGCGGGAAGCACAGATACGCAGTATTTT	CASRIAGSTDTQYF	TRBJ2-3	TRBD2	NA	TRBV28
TGTGCTAGTGGTTGCCGTCCTAGCGGGAGTCTATGCTACGAGCAGTACTTC	CASGCRPSGSLCYEQYF	TRBJ2-7	TRBD2	NA	TRBV12-5
TGCAGCGTCGCACAGGGGCGATACTATGGCTACACCTTC	CSVAQGRYYGYTF	TRBJ1-2	TRBD1	once	TRBV29-1
TGTGCCACCCTTAGGGTGGCAGGGGGCCTCAATGAGCAGTTCTTC	CATLRVAGGLNEQFF	TRBJ2-1	TRBD1	NA	TRBV19
TGTGCCAGCAGCTTCGCTGGGGCCAACGTCCTGACTTTC	CASSFAGANVLTF	TRBJ2-6	NA	NA	TRBV5-6
TGTGCCAGCTCACTCAGACTAGCGGCCCCCTACGAGCAGTACTTC	CASSLRLAAPYEQYF	TRBJ2-7	TRBD2	NA	TRBV18